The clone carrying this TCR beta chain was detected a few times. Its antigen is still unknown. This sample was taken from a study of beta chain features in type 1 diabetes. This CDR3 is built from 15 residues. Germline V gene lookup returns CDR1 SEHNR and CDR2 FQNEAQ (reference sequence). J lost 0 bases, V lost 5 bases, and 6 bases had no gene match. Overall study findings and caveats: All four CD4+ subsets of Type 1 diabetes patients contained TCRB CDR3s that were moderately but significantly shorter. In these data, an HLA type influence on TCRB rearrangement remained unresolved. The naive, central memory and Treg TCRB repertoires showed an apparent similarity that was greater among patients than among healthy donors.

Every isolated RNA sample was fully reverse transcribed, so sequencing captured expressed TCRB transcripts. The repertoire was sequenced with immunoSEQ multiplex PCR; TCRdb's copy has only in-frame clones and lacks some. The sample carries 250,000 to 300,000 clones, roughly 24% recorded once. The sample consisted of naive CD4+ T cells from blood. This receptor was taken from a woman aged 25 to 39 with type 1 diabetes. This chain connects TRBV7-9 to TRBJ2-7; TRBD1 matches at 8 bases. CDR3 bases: TGTGCCAGCAGCAACCGGGACAGGAACTCCTACGAGCAGTACTTC. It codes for CASSNRDRNSYEQYF.